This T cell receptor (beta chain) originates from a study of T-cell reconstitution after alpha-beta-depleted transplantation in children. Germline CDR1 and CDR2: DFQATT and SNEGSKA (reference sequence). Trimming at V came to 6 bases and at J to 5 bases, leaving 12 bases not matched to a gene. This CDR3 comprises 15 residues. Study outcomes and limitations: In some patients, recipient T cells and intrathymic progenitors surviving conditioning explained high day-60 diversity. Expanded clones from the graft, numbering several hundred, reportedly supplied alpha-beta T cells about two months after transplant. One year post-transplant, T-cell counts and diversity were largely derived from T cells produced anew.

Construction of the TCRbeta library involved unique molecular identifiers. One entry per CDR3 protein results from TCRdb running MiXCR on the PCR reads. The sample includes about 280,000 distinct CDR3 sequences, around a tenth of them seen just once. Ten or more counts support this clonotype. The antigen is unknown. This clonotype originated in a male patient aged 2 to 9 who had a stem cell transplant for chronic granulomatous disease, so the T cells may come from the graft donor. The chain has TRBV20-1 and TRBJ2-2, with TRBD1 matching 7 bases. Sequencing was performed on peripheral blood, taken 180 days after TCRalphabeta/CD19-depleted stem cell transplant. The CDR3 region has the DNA TGCAGTGCCCCCACGACAGGGCCATTAACCGGGGAGCTGTTTTTT. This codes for CSAPTTGPLTGELFF.